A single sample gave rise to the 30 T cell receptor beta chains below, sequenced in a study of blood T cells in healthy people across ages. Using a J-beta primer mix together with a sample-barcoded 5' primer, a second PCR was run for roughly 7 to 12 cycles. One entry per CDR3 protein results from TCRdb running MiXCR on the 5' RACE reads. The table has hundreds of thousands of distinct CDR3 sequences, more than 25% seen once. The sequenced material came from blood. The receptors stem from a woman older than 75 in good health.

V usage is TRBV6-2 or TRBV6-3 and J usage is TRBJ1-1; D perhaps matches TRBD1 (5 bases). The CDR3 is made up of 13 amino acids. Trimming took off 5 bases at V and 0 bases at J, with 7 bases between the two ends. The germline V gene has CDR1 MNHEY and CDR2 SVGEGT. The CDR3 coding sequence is TGTGCCAGCAGTATCAGGGTGAACACTGAAGCTTTCTTT. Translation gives CASSIRVNTEAFF.

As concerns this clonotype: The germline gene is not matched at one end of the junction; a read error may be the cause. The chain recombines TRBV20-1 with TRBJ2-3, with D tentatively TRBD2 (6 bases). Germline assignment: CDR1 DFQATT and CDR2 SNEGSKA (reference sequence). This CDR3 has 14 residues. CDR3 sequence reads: CSARGAEGTDTQYF. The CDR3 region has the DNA TGCAGTGCTAGAGGGGCGGAGGGCACCGATACGCAGTATTTT.

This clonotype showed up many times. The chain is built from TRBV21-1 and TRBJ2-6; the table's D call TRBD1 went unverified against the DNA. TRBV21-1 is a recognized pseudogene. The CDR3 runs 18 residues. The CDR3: CASSKFPLSPSGANVLTF. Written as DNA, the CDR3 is TGTGCCAGCAGCAAATTTCCCCTCTCCCCATCTGGGGCCAACGTCCTGACTTTC.

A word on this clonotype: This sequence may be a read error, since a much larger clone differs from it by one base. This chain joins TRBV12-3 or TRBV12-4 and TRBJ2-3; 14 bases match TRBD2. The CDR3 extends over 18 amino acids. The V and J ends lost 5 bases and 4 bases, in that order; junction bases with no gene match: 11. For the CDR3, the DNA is TGTGCCAGCAGTCCGATCCGACTAGCGGGGGGGAGCGCAGATACGCAGTATTTT. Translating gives CASSPIRLAGGSADTQYF.

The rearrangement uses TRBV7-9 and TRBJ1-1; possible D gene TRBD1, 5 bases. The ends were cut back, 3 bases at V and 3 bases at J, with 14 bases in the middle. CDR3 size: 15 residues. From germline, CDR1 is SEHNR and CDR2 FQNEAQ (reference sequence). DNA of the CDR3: TGTGCCAGCAGCTTGGACACGTTCGGCGACACTGAAGCTTTCTTT. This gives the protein CASSLDTFGDTEAFF. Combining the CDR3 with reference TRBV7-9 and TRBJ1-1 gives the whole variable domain DTGVSQNPRHKITKRGQNVTFRCDPISEHNRLYWYRQTLGQGPEFLTYFQNEAQLEKSRLLSDRFSAERPKGSFSTLEIQRTEQGDSAMYLCASSLDTFGDTEAFFGQGTRLTVV.

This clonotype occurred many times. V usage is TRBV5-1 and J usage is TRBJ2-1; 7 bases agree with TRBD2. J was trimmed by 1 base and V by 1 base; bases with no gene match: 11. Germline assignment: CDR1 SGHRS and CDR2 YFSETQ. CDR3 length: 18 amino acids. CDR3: CASSLFPGGYGSYNEQFF. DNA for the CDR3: TGCGCCAGCAGCTTGTTTCCGGGAGGCTATGGTTCCTACAATGAGCAGTTCTTC. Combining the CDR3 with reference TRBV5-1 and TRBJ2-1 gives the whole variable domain KAGVTQTPRYLIKTRGQQVTLSCSPISGHRSVSWYQQTPGQGLQFLFEYFSETQRNKGNFPGRFSGRQFSNSRSEMNVSTLELGDSALYLCASSLFPGGYGSYNEQFFGPGTRLTVL.

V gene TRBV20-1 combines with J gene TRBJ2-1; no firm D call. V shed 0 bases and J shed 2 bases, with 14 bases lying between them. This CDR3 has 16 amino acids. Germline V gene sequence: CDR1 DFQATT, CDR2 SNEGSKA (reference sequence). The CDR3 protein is CSARDYSSAAYNEQFF. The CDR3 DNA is TGCAGTGCTAGAGATTACAGCAGTGCGGCCTACAATGAGCAGTTCTTC.

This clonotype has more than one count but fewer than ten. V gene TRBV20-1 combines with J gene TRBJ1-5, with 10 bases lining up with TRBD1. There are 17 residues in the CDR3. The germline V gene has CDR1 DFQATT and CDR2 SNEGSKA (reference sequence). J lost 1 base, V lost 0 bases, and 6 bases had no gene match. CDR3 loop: CSARDKDRGSSNQPQHF. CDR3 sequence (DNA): TGCAGTGCTAGAGATAAGGACAGGGGGTCAAGCAATCAGCCCCAGCATTTT.

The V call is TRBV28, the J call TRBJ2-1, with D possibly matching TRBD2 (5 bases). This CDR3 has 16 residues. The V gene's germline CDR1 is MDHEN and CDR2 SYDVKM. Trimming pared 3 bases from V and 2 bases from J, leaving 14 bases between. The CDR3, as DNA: TGTGCCAGCAGTTTGACTCGGACTTATCCCTACAATGAGCAGTTCTTC. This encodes CASSLTRTYPYNEQFF.

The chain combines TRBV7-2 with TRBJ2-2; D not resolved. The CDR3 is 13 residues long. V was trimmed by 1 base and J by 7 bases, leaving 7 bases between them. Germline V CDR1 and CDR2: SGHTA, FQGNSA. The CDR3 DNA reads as TGTGCCAGCAGCTTAGGCCGGAACGGGGAGCTGTTTTTT. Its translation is CASSLGRNGELFF.

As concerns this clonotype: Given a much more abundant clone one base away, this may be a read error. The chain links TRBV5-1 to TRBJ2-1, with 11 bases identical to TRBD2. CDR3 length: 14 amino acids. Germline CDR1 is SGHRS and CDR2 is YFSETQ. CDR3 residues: CASSLTSGGNERFF. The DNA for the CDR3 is TGCGCCAGCAGCTTAACTAGCGGGGGCAATGAGCGGTTCTTC.

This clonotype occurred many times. CDR3 in amino acids: CSVEGGRGGEQYF. DNA for the CDR3: TGCAGCGTTGAAGGTGGGAGGGGCGGCGAGCAGTACTTC. V usage is TRBV29-1 and J usage is TRBJ2-7, with 7 positions matching TRBD2. The CDR3 is 13 amino acids. Losses at the gene ends were 1 base for V and 6 bases for J; bases not matched to a gene: 6. The germline V gene encodes CDR1 SQVTM and CDR2 ANQGSEA.

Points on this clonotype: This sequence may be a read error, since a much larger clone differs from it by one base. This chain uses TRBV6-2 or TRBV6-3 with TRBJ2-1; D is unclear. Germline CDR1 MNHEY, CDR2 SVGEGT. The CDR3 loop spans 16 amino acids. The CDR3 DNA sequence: TGTGCCAGCATTTACTCGACATCGAGCTCCTACAATGAGCAGTTCTTC. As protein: CASIYSTSSSYNEQFF.

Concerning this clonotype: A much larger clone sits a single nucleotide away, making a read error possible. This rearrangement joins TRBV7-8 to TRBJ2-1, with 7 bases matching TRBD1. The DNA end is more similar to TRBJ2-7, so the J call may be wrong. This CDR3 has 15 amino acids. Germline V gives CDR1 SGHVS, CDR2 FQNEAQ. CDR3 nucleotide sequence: TGTGCCAGCAGCTTAGTAGGGGGCTTCTACAATGAGCAGTACTTC. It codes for CASSLVGGFYNEQYF.

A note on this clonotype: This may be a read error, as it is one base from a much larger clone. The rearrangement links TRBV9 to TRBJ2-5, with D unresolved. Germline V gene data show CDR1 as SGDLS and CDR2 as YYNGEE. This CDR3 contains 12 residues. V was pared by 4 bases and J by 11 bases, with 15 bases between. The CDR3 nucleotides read TGTGCCAGCAGCCCAGGCGTGGTTGAGCAGTACTTC. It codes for CASSPGVVEQYF.

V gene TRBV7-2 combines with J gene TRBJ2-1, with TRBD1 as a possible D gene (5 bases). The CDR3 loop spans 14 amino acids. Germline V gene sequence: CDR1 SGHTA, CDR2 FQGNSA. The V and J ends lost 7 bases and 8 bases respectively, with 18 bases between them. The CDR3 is CASMAVAGPDEQFF. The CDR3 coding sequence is TGTGCCAGCATGGCAGTGGCAGGGCCGGATGAGCAGTTCTTC.

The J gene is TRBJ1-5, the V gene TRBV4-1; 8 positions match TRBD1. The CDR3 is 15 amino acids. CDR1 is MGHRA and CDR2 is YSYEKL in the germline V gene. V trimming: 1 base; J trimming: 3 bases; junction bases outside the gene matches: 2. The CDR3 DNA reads TGCGCCAGCAGCCAAGCGACAGGGGACAATCAGCCCCAGCATTTT. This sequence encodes CASSQATGDNQPQHF.

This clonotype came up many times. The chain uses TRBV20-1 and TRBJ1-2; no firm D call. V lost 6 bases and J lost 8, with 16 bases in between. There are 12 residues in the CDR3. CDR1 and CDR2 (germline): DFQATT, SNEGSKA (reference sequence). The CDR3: CSAGGVVVGYTF. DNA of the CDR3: TGCAGTGCGGGCGGGGTAGTAGTCGGCTACACCTTC.

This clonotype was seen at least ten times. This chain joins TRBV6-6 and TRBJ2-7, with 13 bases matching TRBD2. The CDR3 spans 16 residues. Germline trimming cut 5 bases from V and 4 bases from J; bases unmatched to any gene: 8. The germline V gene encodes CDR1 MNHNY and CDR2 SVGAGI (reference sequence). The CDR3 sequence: CASSPGLAGFVYEQYF. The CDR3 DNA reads TGTGCCAGCAGTCCGGGACTAGCGGGGTTCGTGTACGAGCAGTACTTC.

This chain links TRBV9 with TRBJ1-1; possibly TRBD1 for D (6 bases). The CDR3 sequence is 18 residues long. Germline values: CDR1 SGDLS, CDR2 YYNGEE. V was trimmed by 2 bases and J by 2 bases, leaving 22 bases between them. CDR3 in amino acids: CASSVTDIPLGGNTEAFF. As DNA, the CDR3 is TGTGCCAGCAGCGTGACGGACATCCCTTTAGGGGGTAACACTGAAGCTTTCTTT.

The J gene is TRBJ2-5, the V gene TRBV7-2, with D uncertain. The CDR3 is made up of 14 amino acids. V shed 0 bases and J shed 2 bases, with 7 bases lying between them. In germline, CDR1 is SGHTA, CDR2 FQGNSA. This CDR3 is CASSLARSQETQYF. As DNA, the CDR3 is TGTGCCAGCAGCTTAGCGCGCAGTCAAGAGACCCAGTACTTC.

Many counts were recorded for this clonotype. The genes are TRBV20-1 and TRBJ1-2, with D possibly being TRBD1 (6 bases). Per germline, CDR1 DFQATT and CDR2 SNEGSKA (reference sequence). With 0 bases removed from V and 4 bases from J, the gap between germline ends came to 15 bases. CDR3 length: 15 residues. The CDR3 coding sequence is TGCAGTGCTAGAGATCAAAGGAGGGGGGGCTATGGCTACACCTTC. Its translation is CSARDQRRGGYGYTF.

CDR3 amino acids: CASSPGVGPYETQYF. The CDR3 DNA follows: TGTGCCAGCAGTCCCGGAGTGGGCCCTTACGAGACCCAGTACTTC. The V and J genes are TRBV6-2 or TRBV6-3 and TRBJ2-5; no clear D. Germline V gene sequence: CDR1 MNHEY, CDR2 SVGEGT. Between the trimmed V and J ends, which lost 5 bases and 5 bases, there was a span of 18 bases. CDR3 length equals 15 residues.

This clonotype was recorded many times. The CDR3 protein is CASSQEYRSGANVLTF. The CDR3 DNA is TGTGCCAGCAGCCAAGAGTACAGATCTGGGGCCAACGTCCTGACTTTC. The chain couples TRBV4-2 to TRBJ2-6; D is unresolved. The CDR3 contains 16 residues. V lost 0 bases, J lost 1 base, and 7 bases lay in between. Germline V gives CDR1 LGHNA, CDR2 YNFKEQ.

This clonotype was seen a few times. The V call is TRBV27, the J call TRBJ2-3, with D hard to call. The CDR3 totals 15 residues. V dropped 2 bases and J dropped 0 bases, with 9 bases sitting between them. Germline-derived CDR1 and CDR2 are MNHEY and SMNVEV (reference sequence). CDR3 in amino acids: CASSLGQYSTDTQYF. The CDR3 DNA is TGTGCCAGCAGTTTAGGGCAGTATAGCACAGATACGCAGTATTTT.

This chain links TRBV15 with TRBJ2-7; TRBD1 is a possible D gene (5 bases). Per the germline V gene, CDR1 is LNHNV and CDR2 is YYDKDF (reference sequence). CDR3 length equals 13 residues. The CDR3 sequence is CATSRDQGYEQHV. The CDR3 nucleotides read TGTGCCACCAGCAGAGATCAGGGTTACGAGCAGCACGTC.

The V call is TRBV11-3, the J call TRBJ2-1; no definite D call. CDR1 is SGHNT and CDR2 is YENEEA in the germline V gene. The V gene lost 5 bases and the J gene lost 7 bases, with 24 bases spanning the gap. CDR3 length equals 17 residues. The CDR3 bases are TGTGCCAGCAGCCCTAGACTCGGAAATGCCGTGGGTAATGAGCAGTTCTTC. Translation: CASSPRLGNAVGNEQFF.

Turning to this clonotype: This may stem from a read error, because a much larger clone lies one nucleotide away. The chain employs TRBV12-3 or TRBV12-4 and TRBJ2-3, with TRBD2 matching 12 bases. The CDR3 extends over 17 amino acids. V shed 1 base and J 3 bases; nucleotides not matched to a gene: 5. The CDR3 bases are TGTGCCAGCAGTTTAGGACTAGCGGGGGTGCAAACAGATACGCAGTATTTT. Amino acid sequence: CASSLGLAGVQTDTQYF.

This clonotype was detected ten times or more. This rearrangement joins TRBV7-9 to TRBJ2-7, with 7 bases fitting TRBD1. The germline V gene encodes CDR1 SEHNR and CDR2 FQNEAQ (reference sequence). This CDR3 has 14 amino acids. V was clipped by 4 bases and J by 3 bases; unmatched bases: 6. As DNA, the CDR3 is TGTGCCAGCAGCTCTGACAGGGACGGCTACGAGCAGTACTTC. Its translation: CASSSDRDGYEQYF. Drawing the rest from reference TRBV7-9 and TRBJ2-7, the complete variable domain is DTGVSQNPRHKITKRGQNVTFRCDPISEHNRLYWYRQTLGQGPEFLTYFQNEAQLEKSRLLSDRFSAERPKGSFSTLEIQRTEQGDSAMYLCASSSDRDGYEQYFGPGTRLTVT.

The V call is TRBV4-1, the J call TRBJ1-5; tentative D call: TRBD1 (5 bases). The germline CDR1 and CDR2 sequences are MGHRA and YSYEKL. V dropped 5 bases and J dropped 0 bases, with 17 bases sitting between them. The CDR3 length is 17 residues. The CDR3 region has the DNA TGCGCCAGCAGCTCAGAAGGAGGGGTCTATAGCAATCAGCCCCAGCATTTT. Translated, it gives CASSSEGGVYSNQPQHF.